The rows below give T cell receptor beta chains drawn from one sample of a study of shared clonotypes between healthy human individuals. The assay was immunoSEQ multiplex PCR, and TCRdb's table has in-frame clones only and misses some. The table lists approximately 2,000,000 clones, 85% to 95% of them singletons. Sequenced input: naive CD4+ T cells from PBMCs. These receptors all stem from a man between 18 and 35 years old in good health. Some clones in this sample may be carry-over from other donors' samples. Each CDR3 is given with its conserved first and last residue. A D gene is named only where the DNA matches it firmly.

d_gene,v_gene,CDR3aa
TRBD2,TRBV5-4,CASSPRRGGRVDEQYF
TRBD1,TRBV7-2,CASSRGTGVNLQIDDEQYF
-,TRBV6-5,CASSYRTPTDTQYF
-,TRBV18,CASSPPQGNTIYF
-,TRBV4-2,CASSQDPPGTSSVETQYF
-,TRBV2,CASSEGRMVDTQYF
TRBD2,TRBV5-8,CASTPLAGGNTYNEQFF
-,TRBV7-3,CASSLSSYAPYNEQFF
-,TRBV2,CASSVGYEQYF
TRBD1,TRBV18,CASSRDRDPPEQYF
-,TRBV11-2,CASSNGGLAKNIQYF
-,TRBV6-6,CASSYSGASTEAFF
-,TRBV28,CASSSDQPQHF
-,TRBV25-1,CASSRVNTGELFF
-,TRBV5-1,CASSLHQVNTEAFF
TRBD2,TRBV28,CASSSYTWGLAGVETQYF
-,TRBV7-8,CASSLSPRGGGADTQYF
-,TRBV9,CASSVTARTPDTQYF
-,TRBV28,CATRVGGTHTEAFF
-,TRBV9,CASSVGGSNTGELFF
-,TRBV12-5,CASGSSGLGGYTF
-,TRBV4-3,CASSRNRGYEQYF
-,TRBV7-3,CASSGLNTGELFF
-,TRBV27,CASTLRGLVQPQHF
-,TRBV19,CASSRGTYEQYF
-,TRBV2,CAAASGRGDYGYTF
-,TRBV28,CASSFLRRIAGVYEQYF
-,TRBV4-3,CASSQDDPISSYNEQFF
-,TRBV5-1,CASSLEGWGANEQFF
-,TRBV28,CASQTGSSNQPQHF
-,TRBV7-9,CASSYRLPFETQYF
TRBD1,TRBV28,CASSKTGGAPSRTDTQYF
TRBD1,TRBV6-5,CASSGQGGRAFF
-,TRBV28,CASSPRGGSPAEQYF
-,TRBV5-6,CASSFGRWNEKLFF
-,TRBV21-1,CASSTPHGSKRFSGANVLTF
-,TRBV6-1,CASSEAITGLAKNIQYF
-,TRBV2,CASSPPRGGYSNQPQHF
-,TRBV30,CAWSAYYEQYF
TRBD1,TRBV6-6,CASSPGRGQTYEQYF
TRBD2,TRBV7-3,CASSLSRGSGRGTDTQYF
-,TRBV6-5,CASSYKGQGLGYTF
-,TRBV6-1,CASSEVYRGGYEKLFF
-,TRBV29-1,CSVEVIRGVSLGAFF
-,TRBV7-3,CASSPGLPRVGRLRNEQFF
-,TRBV6-1,CASSARDWGNQPQHF
-,TRBV18,CASSNSLSGTGGAETQYF
-,TRBV18,CASSPALVPSYAQYF
TRBD1,TRBV7-9,CASSLLGSPGQSRRNEQFF
-,TRBV6-5,CASSYSPSTNEKLFF